The clone carrying this TCR beta chain was seen a handful of times. The data are from a study of T cells in Graves' hyperthyroidism and ophthalmopathy. Exclusion of a patient resulted from uncontrolled infection, other autoimmune disease, pregnancy or lactation. Germline trimming cut 4 bases from V and 2 bases from J; bases unmatched to any gene: 10. The CDR3 sequence is 18 residues long. The germline V gene encodes CDR1 SGHTA and CDR2 FQGNSA. RNA transcripts gave rise to amplified TCR beta CDR3 regions. HTBI primers were the set used in a first-round RT-PCR of the TCR CDR3. MiXCR, run by TCRdb on the multiplex PCR reads, gives a single entry per CDR3 protein. This sample has around 690,000 distinct CDR3 sequences, with 17% found just once.

The specimen sequenced was blood. This sequence was found in a man in his forties or fifties with Graves' hyperthyroidism. This chain links TRBV7-2 with TRBJ2-7; 14 positions match TRBD2. The CDR3 here is CASSSQGLAGVGAYEQYF. In DNA form, the CDR3 reads TGTGCCAGCAGCTCGCAGGGACTAGCGGGAGTAGGTGCCTACGAGCAGTACTTC.